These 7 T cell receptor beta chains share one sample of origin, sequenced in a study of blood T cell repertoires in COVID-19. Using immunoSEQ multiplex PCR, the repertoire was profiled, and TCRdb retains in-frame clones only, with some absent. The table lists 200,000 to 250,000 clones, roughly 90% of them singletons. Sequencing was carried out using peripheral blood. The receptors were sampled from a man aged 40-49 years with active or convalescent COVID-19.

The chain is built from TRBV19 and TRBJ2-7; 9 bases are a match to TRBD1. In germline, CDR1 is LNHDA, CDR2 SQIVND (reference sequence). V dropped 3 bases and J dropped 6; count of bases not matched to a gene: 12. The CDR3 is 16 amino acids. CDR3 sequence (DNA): TGTGCCAGTAGTATGGGGCAAATACAGGGGGCAATCGAGCAGTACTTC. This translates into CASSMGQIQGAIEQYF.

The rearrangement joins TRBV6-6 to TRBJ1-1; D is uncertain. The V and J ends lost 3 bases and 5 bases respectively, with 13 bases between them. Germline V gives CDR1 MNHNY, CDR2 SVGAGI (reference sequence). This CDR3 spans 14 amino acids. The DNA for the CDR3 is TGTGCCAGCAGTTATGAGCAGGCTTCGACTGAAGCTTTCTTT. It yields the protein CASSYEQASTEAFF.

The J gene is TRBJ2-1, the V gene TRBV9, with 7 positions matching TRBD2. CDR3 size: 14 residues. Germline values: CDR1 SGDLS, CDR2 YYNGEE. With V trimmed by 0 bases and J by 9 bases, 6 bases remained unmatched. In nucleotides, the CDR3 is TGTGCCAGCAGCGTAGAAAGCGGGGAGGGTGAGCAGTTCTTC. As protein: CASSVESGEGEQFF.

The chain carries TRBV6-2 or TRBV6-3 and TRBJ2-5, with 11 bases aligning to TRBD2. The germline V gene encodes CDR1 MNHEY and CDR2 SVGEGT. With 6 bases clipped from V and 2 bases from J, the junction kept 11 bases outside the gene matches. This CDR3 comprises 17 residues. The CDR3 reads CASSLGLAGGEQETQYF. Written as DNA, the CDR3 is TGTGCCAGCAGCCTCGGGCTAGCGGGGGGAGAACAAGAGACCCAGTACTTC.

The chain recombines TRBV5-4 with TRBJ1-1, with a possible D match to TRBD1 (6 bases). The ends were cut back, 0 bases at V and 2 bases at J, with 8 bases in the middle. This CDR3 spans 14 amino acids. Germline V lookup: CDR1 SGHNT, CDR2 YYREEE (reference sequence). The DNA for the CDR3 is TGTGCCAGCAGCTTGGAACAGGGAAACACTGAAGCTTTCTTT. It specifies CASSLEQGNTEAFF.

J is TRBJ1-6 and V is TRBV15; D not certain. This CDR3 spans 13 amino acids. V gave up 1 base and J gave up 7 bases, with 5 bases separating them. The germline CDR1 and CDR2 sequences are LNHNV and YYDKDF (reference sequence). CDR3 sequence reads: CATSRVENSPLHF. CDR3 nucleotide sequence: TGTGCCACCAGCAGAGTGGAGAATTCACCCCTCCACTTT.

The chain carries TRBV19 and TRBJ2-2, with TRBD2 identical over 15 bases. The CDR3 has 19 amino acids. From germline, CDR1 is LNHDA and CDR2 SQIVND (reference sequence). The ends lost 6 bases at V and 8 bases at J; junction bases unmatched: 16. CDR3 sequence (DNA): TGTGCCAGTAGCCTCCGCCCAGGACTAGCGGGAGGGCCAGGTGGGGAGCTGTTTTTT. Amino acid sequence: CASSLRPGLAGGPGGELFF. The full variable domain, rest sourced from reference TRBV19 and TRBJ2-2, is DGGITQSPKYLFRKEGQNVTLSCEQNLNHDAMYWYRQDPGQGLRLIYYSQIVNDFQKGDIAEGYSVSREKKESFPLTVTSAQKNPTAFYLCASSLRPGLAGGPGGELFFGEGSRLTVL.